This entry is about one T cell receptor (beta chain). Its antigen is as yet unknown. This entry is derived from a study of shared clonotypes between healthy human individuals. As for the study in general: CD8 memory received one plate per donor, CD8 naive two, CD4 memory three and CD4 naive three. Regarding the study as a whole: In a handful of donors, around 5.5% of naive CD4 clonotypes appeared in common. Naive subsets tended to show greater estimated richness than memory subsets.

V lost 0 bases to trimming and J lost 7 bases, with 15 bases between them. The CDR3 totals 15 residues. Germline V gene data show CDR1 as ENHRY and CDR2 as SYGVKD. The repertoire was sequenced with immunoSEQ multiplex PCR; TCRdb's copy has only in-frame clones and lacks some. Of over a million clones detected, 95% to 99% appear once; the ten largest clones hold 0.4% to 0.55%. Sequences were obtained from naive CD4+ T cells sorted from blood. Subset of the sample: CD45RA+ positively selected. The genes are TRBV10-3 and TRBJ1-2; D perhaps matches TRBD1 (5 bases). This sequence originates from a man aged 30 to 45 in good health. CDR3: CAISESLQAGGGYTF. DNA for the CDR3: TGTGCCATCAGTGAGTCACTACAGGCCGGGGGTGGCTACACCTTC.